This TCR beta chain emerged from a study of beta chain features in type 1 diabetes. Study-wide background: The samples had approximately 110 million sorted cells examined in all. General observations from the study: It was possible that PCR favored shorter templates, equally so in patients and controls.

The germline V gene encodes CDR1 SGHTA and CDR2 FQGNSA. The CDR3 runs 16 residues. V lost 2 bases and J lost 1, with 12 bases in between. Reverse transcribing all isolated RNA meant expressed TCRB transcripts were sequenced. Sequencing was performed with immunoSEQ multiplex PCR; in TCRdb, only in-frame clones are kept and a portion is missing. The table records hundreds of thousands of clones, roughly 17% of them present only once. Naive, central memory, regulatory and stem cell-like memory cells within the CD4+ compartment were sorted using CD45RO/CCR7/CD25/CD127/CD95/CD27. Sorting produced populations that all topped 95% purity. Only a few counts were recorded for this clone. No antigen is known for it.

This TCR was recovered from a woman aged 18 to 35 in good health. Specimen: naive CD4+ T cells from blood. The chain couples TRBV7-2 to TRBJ2-1; TRBD2 is a possible D gene (6 bases). The CDR3 region is CASSLHPSASYNEQFF. The DNA of the CDR3 is TGTGCCAGCAGCTTACACCCTAGCGCGTCCTACAATGAGCAGTTCTTC.